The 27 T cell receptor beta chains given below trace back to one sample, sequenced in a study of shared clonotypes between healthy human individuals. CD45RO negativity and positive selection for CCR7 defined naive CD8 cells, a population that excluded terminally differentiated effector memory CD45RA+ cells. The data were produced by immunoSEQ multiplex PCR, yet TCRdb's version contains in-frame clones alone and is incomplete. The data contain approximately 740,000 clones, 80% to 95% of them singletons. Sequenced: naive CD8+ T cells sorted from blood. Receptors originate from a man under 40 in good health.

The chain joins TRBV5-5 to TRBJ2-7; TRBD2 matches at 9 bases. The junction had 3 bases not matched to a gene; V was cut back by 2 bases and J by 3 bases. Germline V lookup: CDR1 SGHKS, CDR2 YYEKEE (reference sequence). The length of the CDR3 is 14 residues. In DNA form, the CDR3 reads TGTGCCAGCAGCTTTCGACTAGCGGACTACGAGCAGTACTTC. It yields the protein CASSFRLADYEQYF.

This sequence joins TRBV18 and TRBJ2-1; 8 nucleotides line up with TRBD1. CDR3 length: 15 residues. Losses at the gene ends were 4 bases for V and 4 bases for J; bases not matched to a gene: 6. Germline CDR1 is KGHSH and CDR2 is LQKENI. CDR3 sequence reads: CASSLSWDRYNEQFF. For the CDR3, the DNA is TGTGCCAGCTCACTGTCTTGGGACAGGTACAATGAGCAGTTCTTC.

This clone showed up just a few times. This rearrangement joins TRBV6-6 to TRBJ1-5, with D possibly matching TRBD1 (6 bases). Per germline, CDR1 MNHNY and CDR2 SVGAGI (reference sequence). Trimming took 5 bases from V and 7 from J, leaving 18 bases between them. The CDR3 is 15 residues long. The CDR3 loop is CASSPPAGEEQPQHF. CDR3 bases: TGTGCCAGCAGTCCCCCTGCAGGGGAGGAACAGCCCCAGCATTTT.

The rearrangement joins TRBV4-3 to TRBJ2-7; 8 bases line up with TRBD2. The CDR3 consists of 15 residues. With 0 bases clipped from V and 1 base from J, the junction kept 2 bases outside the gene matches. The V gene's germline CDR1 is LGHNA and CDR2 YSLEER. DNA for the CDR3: TGCGCCAGCAGCCAAGAAATAGCGGGATCCTACGAGCAGTACTTC. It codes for CASSQEIAGSYEQYF.

This chain's CDR3 is CASAGLEAEQFF. Written as DNA, the CDR3 is TGTGCCAGCGCCGGATTAGAGGCTGAGCAGTTCTTC. This chain links TRBV9 with TRBJ2-1; D call uncertain. The CDR3 has 12 residues. The V gene lost 7 bases and the J gene lost 9 bases, with 14 bases spanning the gap. The germline V gene encodes CDR1 SGDLS and CDR2 YYNGEE.

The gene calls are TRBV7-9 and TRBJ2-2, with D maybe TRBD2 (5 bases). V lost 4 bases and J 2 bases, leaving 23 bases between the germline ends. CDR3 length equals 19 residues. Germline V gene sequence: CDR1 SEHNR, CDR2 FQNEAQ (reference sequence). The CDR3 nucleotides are TGTGCCAGCAGCTCCTCGGAACAGACGAATCGGGAAAACACCGGGGAGCTGTTTTTT. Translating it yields CASSSSEQTNRENTGELFF.

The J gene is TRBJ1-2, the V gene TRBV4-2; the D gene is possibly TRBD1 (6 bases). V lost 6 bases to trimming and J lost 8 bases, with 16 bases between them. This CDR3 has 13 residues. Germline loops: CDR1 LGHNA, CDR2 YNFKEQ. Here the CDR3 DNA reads TGTGCCAGCAGTCCGGGACACAACTTAGGCTACACCTTC. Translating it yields CASSPGHNLGYTF.

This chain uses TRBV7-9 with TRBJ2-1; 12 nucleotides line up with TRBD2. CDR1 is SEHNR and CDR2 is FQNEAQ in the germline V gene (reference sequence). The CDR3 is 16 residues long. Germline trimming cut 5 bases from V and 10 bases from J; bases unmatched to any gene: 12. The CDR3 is CASSPPTSGRSREQFF. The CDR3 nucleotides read TGTGCCAGCAGCCCACCCACTAGCGGGAGGTCTAGGGAGCAGTTCTTC. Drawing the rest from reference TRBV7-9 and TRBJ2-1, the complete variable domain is DTGVSQNPRHKITKRGQNVTFRCDPISEHNRLYWYRQTLGQGPEFLTYFQNEAQLEKSRLLSDRFSAERPKGSFSTLEIQRTEQGDSAMYLCASSPPTSGRSREQFFGPGTRLTVL.

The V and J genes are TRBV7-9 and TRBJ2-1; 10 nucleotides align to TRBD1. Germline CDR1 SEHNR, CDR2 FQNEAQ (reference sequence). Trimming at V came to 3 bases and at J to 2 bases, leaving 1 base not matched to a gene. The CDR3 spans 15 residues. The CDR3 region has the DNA TGTGCCAGCAGCTTCGACAGGGGGCCCTACAATGAGCAGTTCTTC. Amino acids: CASSFDRGPYNEQFF.

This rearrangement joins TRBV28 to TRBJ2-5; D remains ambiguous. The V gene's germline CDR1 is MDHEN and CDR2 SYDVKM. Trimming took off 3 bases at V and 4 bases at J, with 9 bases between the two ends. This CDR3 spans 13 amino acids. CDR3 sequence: CASSFQDPETQYF. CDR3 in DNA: TGTGCCAGCAGTTTCCAGGACCCAGAGACCCAGTACTTC.

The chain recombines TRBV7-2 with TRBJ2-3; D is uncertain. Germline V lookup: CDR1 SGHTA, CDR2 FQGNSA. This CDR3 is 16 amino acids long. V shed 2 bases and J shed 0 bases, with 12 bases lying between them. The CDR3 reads CASSLTLVLSTDTQYF. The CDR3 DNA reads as TGTGCCAGCAGCTTAACCCTGGTCCTTAGCACAGATACGCAGTATTTT.

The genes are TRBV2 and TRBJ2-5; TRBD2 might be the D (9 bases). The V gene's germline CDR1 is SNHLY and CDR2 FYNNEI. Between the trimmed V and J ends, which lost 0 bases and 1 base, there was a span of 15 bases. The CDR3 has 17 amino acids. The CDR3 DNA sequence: TGTGCCAGCAGTGAAGCCGCGGGGGGGACAGGCCAAGAGACCCAGTACTTC. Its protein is CASSEAAGGTGQETQYF.

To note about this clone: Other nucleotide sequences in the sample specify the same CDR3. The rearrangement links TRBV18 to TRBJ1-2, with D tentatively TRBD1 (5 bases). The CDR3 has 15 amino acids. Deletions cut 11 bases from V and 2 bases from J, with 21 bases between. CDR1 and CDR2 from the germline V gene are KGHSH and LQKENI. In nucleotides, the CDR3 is TGTGCCGGCGCGAGGGACGCAGGAAGAAACTATGGCTACACCTTC. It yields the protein CAGARDAGRNYGYTF.

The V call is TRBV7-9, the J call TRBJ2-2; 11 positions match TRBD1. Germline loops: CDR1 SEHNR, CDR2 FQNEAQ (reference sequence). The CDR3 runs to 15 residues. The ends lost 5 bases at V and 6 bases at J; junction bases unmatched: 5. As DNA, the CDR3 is TGTGCCAGCAGCCCGGGACAGGGGGAATCCGGGGAGCTGTTTTTT. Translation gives CASSPGQGESGELFF. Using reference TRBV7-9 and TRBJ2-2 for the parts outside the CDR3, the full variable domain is DTGVSQNPRHKITKRGQNVTFRCDPISEHNRLYWYRQTLGQGPEFLTYFQNEAQLEKSRLLSDRFSAERPKGSFSTLEIQRTEQGDSAMYLCASSPGQGESGELFFGEGSRLTVL.

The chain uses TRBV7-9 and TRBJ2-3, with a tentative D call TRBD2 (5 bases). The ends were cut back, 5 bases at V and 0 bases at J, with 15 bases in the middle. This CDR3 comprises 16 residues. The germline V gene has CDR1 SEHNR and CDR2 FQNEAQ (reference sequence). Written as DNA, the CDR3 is TGTGCCAGCAGCCGGGCGTCTGGCGGGAGCACAGATACGCAGTATTTT. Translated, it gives CASSRASGGSTDTQYF. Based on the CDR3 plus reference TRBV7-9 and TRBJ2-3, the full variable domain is DTGVSQNPRHKITKRGQNVTFRCDPISEHNRLYWYRQTLGQGPEFLTYFQNEAQLEKSRLLSDRFSAERPKGSFSTLEIQRTEQGDSAMYLCASSRASGGSTDTQYFGPGTRLTVL.

CDR3 sequence: CASSALSNQPQHF. The CDR3 coding sequence is TGTGCCAGCAGTGCCTTGAGCAATCAGCCCCAGCATTTT. V usage is TRBV28 and J usage is TRBJ1-5; no clear D. The CDR3 contains 13 residues. The ends were cut back, 5 bases at V and 1 base at J, with 6 bases in the middle. Germline CDR1 and CDR2: MDHEN and SYDVKM.

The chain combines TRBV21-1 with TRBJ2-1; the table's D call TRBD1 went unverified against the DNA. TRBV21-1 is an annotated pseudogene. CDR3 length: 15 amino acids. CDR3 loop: CASSTGPDSDNEQFF. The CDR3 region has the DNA TGTGCCAGCAGTACAGGACCTGATTCCGACAATGAGCAGTTCTTC.

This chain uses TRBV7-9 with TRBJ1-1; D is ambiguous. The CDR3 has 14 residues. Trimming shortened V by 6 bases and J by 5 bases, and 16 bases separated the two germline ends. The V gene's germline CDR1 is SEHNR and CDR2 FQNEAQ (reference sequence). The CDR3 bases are TGTGCCAGCAGGAACTGGGCCGATAAGACTGAAGCTTTCTTT. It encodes CASRNWADKTEAFF.

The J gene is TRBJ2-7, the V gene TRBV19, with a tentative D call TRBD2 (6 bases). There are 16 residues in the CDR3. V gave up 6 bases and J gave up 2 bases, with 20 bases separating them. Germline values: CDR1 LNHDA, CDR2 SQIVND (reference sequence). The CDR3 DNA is TGTGCCAGTAGCCACCTCGGGAGTTATGGGGCCTACGAGCAGTACTTC. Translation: CASSHLGSYGAYEQYF.

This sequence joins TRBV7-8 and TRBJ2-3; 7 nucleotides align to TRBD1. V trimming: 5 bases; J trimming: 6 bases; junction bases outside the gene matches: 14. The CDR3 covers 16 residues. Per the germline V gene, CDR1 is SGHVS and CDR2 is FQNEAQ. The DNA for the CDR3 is TGTGCCAGCAGCGGGGATACAGGGGCTCCCGGGGATACGCAGTATTTT. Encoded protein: CASSGDTGAPGDTQYF.

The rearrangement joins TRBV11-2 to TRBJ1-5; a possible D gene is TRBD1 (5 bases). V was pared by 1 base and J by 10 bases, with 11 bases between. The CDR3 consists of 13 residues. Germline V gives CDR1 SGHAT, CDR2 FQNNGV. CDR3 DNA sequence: TGTGCCAGCAGCTTAGTGGGGGAATTTCCCCAGCATTTT. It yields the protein CASSLVGEFPQHF.

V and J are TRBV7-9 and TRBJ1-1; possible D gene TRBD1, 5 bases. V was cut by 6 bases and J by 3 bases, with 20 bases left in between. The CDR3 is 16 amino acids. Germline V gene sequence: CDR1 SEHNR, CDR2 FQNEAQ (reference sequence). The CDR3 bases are TGTGCCAGCAGACAAACCGAGGGGTGGTCATACACTGAAGCTTTCTTT. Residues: CASRQTEGWSYTEAFF.

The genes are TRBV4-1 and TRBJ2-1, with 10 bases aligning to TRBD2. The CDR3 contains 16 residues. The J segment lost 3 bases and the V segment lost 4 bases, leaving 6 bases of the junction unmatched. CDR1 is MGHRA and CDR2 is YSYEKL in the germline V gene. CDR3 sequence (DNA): TGCGCCAGCAGCCTCCTAGCGGGAGAGGACTACAATGAGCAGTTCTTC. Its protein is CASSLLAGEDYNEQFF.

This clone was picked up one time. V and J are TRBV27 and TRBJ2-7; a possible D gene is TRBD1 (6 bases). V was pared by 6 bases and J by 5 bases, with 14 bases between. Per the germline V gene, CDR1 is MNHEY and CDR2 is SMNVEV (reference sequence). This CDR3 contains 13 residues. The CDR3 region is CASRGARYHEQYF. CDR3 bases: TGTGCCAGCAGGGGGGCCAGGTACCACGAGCAGTACTTC.

The CDR3 sequence: CASSFLTEDTDTQYF. The CDR3 nucleotides read TGTGCCAGCAGTTTTCTAACAGAAGACACAGATACGCAGTATTTT. The rearrangement links TRBV28 to TRBJ2-3; D uncertain. The CDR3 totals 15 residues. The V and J ends lost 3 bases and 2 bases respectively, with 12 bases between them. Germline CDR1 is MDHEN and CDR2 is SYDVKM.

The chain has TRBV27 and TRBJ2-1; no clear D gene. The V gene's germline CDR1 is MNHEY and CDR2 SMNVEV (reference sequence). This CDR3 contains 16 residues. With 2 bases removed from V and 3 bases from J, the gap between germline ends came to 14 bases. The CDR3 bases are TGTGCCAGCAGTTTAGCCAGCCCTGGCCTCTACAATGAGCAGTTCTTC. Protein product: CASSLASPGLYNEQFF.

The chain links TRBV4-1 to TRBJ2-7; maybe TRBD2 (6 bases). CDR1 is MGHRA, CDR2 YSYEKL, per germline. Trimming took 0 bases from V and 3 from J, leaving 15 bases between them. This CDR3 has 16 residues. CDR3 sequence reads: CASSQDGFPGDYEQYF. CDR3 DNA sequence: TGCGCCAGCAGCCAAGACGGTTTCCCGGGGGACTACGAGCAGTACTTC.